Sequencing of this TCR beta chain was carried out in a study of vaccination and CD4 T cells after COVID-19. On the study more broadly: Convalescent cases consisted of six males and four females, of whom two were Hispanic. Stimulation of the cells used overlapping spike peptide pools from SARS-CoV-2 and from the common cold coronaviruses HCoV-NL63, HCoV-OC43 and HCoV-229E. Study-wide results and caveats: Spike mono-reactive status applied to 304 of 307 vaccine-specific clones in convalescent patients.

This clonotype was seen a few times. The antigen is not known. This CDR3 is built from 16 residues. V lost 0 bases and J 7 bases, leaving 14 bases between the germline ends. With the Oncomine TCR Beta short-read assay, DNA from cultured CD4+ T cells was sequenced. TCRdb reanalysed the PCR reads using MiXCR and keeps one entry per CDR3 protein. The sample holds 20,000 or so distinct CDR3 sequences, 40% seen once. The treatment was: approximately nine-day PBMC culture with coronavirus spike peptide pools or control peptides (ViraFEST assay). The sequence came from a human donor who had recovered from COVID-19. This chain joins TRBV5-3 and TRBJ1-6; TRBD1 might be the D (6 bases). TRBV5-3 is an ORF, with its function uncertain. The specimen comprised CD4+ T cells from blood, cultured in vitro, sampled after SARS-CoV-2 vaccination. CDR3: CARSLAGAPENSPLHF. CDR3 nucleotides: TGTGCCAGAAGCTTGGCGGGGGCGCCGGAGAATTCACCCCTCCACTTT.